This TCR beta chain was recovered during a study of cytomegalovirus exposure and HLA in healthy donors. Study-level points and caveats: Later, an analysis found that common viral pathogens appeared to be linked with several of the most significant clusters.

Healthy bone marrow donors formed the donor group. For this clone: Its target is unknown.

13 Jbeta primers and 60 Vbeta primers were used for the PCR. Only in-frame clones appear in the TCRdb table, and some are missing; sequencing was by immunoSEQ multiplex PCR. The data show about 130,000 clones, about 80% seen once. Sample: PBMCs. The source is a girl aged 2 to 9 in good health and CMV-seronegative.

The CDR3 sequence: CASGLNLRGGTISYEQYF. Written as DNA, the CDR3 is TGTGCTAGTGGTTTGAATCTACGGGGGGGGACAATCTCCTACGAGCAGTACTTC. The chain joins TRBV12-5 to TRBJ2-7, with 8 positions matching TRBD2. Trimming removed 2 bases from V and 0 bases from J; junction bases left unmatched: 12. Germline V CDR1 and CDR2: LGHNT, FRNRAP. This CDR3 region has 18 residues. Full variable domain (outside the CDR3, taken from reference TRBV12-5 and TRBJ2-7): DARVTQTPRHKVTEMGQEVTMRCQPILGHNTVFWYRQTMMQGLELLAYFRNRAPLDDSGMPKDRFSAEMPDATLATLKIQPSEPRDSAVYFCASGLNLRGGTISYEQYFGPGTRLTVT.